This T cell receptor beta chain was documented in a study of shared clonotypes between healthy human individuals. Regarding the study as a whole: A generally larger estimated richness was seen in naive subsets than in memory subsets.

This CDR3 has 13 amino acids. Trimming removed 5 bases at V and 9 bases at J, with 15 bases between. CDR1 is MGHDK, CDR2 SYGVNS, per germline. As for this clone: Its antigen is undetermined.

Sorted-subset replicate PCR reactions contained about 200 ng DNA, corresponding to approximately 30,000 T cell genomes. Sequencing used immunoSEQ multiplex PCR; TCRdb keeps in-frame clones, though not all of them. The sample records 1,500,000 or so clones, around 97% being singletons. The TCR was taken from a man in his thirties or forties in good health. The genes are TRBV25-1 and TRBJ2-3; D is possibly TRBD1 or TRBD2 (5 bases each). The sample consisted of naive CD4+ T cells sorted from blood. Stated subset: CD45RA+ positively selected. The CDR3: CASSLRSGTTQYF. The CDR3 DNA follows: TGTGCCAGCAGTCTTAGGTCCGGGACCACGCAGTATTTT.